This T cell receptor (beta chain) was identified during a study of blood T cells in healthy people across ages. About the research overall: T cells yielded about one barcoded beta molecule per two cells through template switching. Study-wide results and limits: Since the PBMCs were unsorted, naive and antigen-experienced cells could not be conclusively compared. More naive CD4+ cells and higher diversity marked long-lived donors relative to aged donors.

Through a sample-barcoded 5' primer and a J-beta primer mix, a second PCR was run for roughly 6 to 12 cycles. Unique molecular identifiers of 12 random nucleotides labeled each cDNA. TCRdb re-called the 5' RACE reads with MiXCR, one entry per CDR3 protein. The sample carries approximately 1.5 million distinct CDR3 sequences, around 40% recorded once. This clonotype appeared a few times. Antigen: not known. The TCR comes from a young woman in good health. The sequencing input was blood.

In DNA form, the CDR3 reads TGCGCCAGCAGCCATCCTAGCGGGATAAATACGCAGTATTTT. Protein: CASSHPSGINTQYF. The chain joins TRBV4-1 to TRBJ2-3; 9 bases are shared with TRBD2. Germline V gene lookup returns CDR1 MGHRA and CDR2 YSYEKL. The trim removed 3 bases at V and 7 bases at J, leaving 5 bases unmatched. The CDR3 totals 14 residues.